A selection of T cell receptor beta chains follows, all from one sample in a study of Ad26.COV2.S vaccination and SARS-CoV-2 variants. TCRdb's table, derived via immunoSEQ multiplex PCR, lists solely in-frame clones and lacks some. The sample gives about 680,000 clones, roughly nine tenths of which show up once; about 1.5% is in the top ten. The sample in question was peripheral blood, obtained in a trial of Ad26.COV2.S vaccine versus placebo. The receptors were gathered from a person between 18 and 65 years old who received the Ad26.COV2.S COVID-19 vaccine or a placebo. Both conserved end residues are part of each CDR3. Each record gives: D gene, J gene, clone size, V gene, CDR3 protein, CDR3 DNA. A D gene is named only where the DNA matches it firmly. For some rows the clone size is stated as once, few or many, or as a class when expanded; others skip it.

TRBD1,TRBJ1-5,once,TRBV7-8,CASSAGQRNPSNQPQHF,TGTGCCAGCAGCGCGGGACAGCGAAATCCTAGCAATCAGCCCCAGCATTTT
TRBD2,TRBJ2-7,-,TRBV19,CASSVLAGASYEQYF,TGTGCCAGTAGTGTCCTAGCGGGCGCATCATACGAGCAGTACTTC
TRBD2,TRBJ2-5,-,TRBV6-5,CASSRLADQETQYF,TGTGCCAGCTCCCGACTAGCGGACCAAGAGACCCAGTACTTC
-,TRBJ2-2,-,TRBV2,CASKRTPGPGELFF,TGTGCCAGCAAAAGGACCCCAGGTCCCGGGGAGCTGTTTTTT
-,TRBJ2-3,-,TRBV2,CASSRTRTDTQYF,TGTGCCAGCAGTCGGACCCGCACAGATACGCAGTATTTT
-,TRBJ2-7,-,TRBV7-6,CASSLARQAEQYF,TGTGCCAGCAGCTTAGCGAGGCAGGCCGAGCAGTACTTC
-,TRBJ2-3,-,TRBV7-2,CASSFSPPYTDTQYF,TGTGCCAGCAGCTTTAGTCCCCCTTACACAGATACGCAGTATTTT
TRBD2,TRBJ2-1,-,TRBV4-3,CASSQAGGDSYNEQFF,TGCGCCAGCAGCCAAGCGGGGGGAGATTCCTACAATGAGCAGTTCTTC
-,TRBJ1-1,-,TRBV11-2,CASSLDPYTEAFF,TGTGCCAGCAGCCTCGACCCGTACACTGAAGCTTTCTTT
-,TRBJ2-7,-,TRBV30,CAWSAWGLSQYF,TGTGCCTGGAGTGCATGGGGTTTGTCCCAGTACTTC
TRBD1,TRBJ1-5,few,TRBV10-3,CAIRSGDRVGDQPQHF,TGTGCCATCAGGAGTGGGGACAGGGTCGGGGATCAGCCCCAGCATTTT
-,TRBJ1-1,-,TRBV5-1,CASSSGTSSGRTEAFF,TGCGCCAGCAGCTCCGGGACCTCCTCCGGGCGCACTGAAGCTTTCTTT
TRBD2,TRBJ2-5,-,TRBV30,CAWDELAGSETQYF,TGTGCCTGGGACGAGCTAGCGGGATCGGAGACCCAGTACTTC
-,TRBJ1-1,-,TRBV5-1,CASSLGHGGGTEAFF,TGCGCCAGCAGCTTGGGCCACGGTGGCGGCACTGAAGCTTTCTTT
TRBD2,TRBJ2-5,-,TRBV2,CASSVGLAGAQETQYF,TGTGCCAGCAGTGTGGGACTAGCGGGGGCCCAAGAGACCCAGTACTTC
-,TRBJ1-5,few,TRBV6-2/TRBV6-3,CASSFPAGRVQPQHF,TGTGCCAGCAGTTTCCCCGCGGGACGGGTACAGCCCCAGCATTTT
-,TRBJ2-3,-,TRBV6-2/TRBV6-3,CASSYRSAPDTQYF,TGTGCCAGCAGTTACCGGTCCGCACCAGATACGCAGTATTTT
-,TRBJ2-1,-,TRBV20-1,CSARLYNEQFF,TGCAGTGCTAGACTCTACAATGAGCAGTTCTTC
TRBD1,TRBJ2-3,-,TRBV13,CASTRTGNTDTQYF,TGTGCCAGCACTCGGACAGGGAACACAGATACGCAGTATTTT
-,TRBJ2-7,-,TRBV6-5,CASSYLGADYEQYF,TGTGCCAGCAGTTACCTGGGGGCTGACTACGAGCAGTACTTC
TRBD2,TRBJ2-1,-,TRBV7-2,CASSLALAGVSNEQFF,TGTGCCAGCAGCTTAGCTCTAGCGGGGGTGTCCAATGAGCAGTTCTTC
-,TRBJ1-1,-,TRBV30,CAWKRNTEAFF,TGTGCCTGGAAACGGAACACTGAAGCTTTCTTT
-,TRBJ2-6,-,TRBV6-5,CASSNSGANVLTF,TGTGCCAGCAGTAACTCTGGGGCCAACGTCCTGACTTTC
TRBD1,TRBJ1-5,-,TRBV6-1,CASSQGSRQPQHF,TGTGCCAGCTCACAGGGGTCCCGTCAGCCCCAGCATTTT
-,TRBJ1-5,-,TRBV30,CAWSVYRDQPQHF,TGTGCCTGGAGTGTCTACAGGGACCAGCCCCAGCATTTT
-,TRBJ1-2,-,TRBV15,CATSRVSQGTDGYTF,TGTGCCACCAGCAGAGTAAGCCAGGGAACTGATGGCTACACCTTC
TRBD1,TRBJ1-6,-,TRBV4-2,CASSEQGPSPLHF,TGTGCCAGCAGCGAACAGGGGCCTTCACCCCTCCACTTT
-,TRBJ2-4,-,TRBV15,CATSRSDVGIQYF,TGTGCCACCAGCAGATCGGATGTGGGCATTCAGTACTTC
-,TRBJ2-7,-,TRBV27,CASSYLDSYEQYF,TGTGCCAGCAGTTACCTAGACAGCTACGAGCAGTACTTC
-,TRBJ1-1,-,TRBV30,CAWSEGLSNTEAFF,TGTGCCTGGAGTGAGGGACTGTCGAACACTGAAGCTTTCTTT
TRBD1,TRBJ2-1,-,TRBV24-1,CATSDPETGFDEQFF,TGTGCCACCAGTGATCCTGAGACAGGGTTCGATGAGCAGTTCTTC
TRBD2,TRBJ2-7,-,TRBV5-6,CASSFSGGVPYEQYF,TGTGCCAGCAGTTTTAGCGGGGGGGTCCCCTACGAGCAGTACTTC
TRBD1,TRBJ1-1,-,TRBV4-3,CASSPTWDSTEAFF,TGCGCCAGCAGCCCCACTTGGGACAGCACTGAAGCTTTCTTT
-,TRBJ1-3,-,TRBV19,CASSTGPSSGNTIYF,TGTGCCAGTAGTACCGGGCCTAGCTCTGGAAACACCATATATTTT
TRBD2,TRBJ2-3,-,TRBV5-1,CASSLAAPEYTQYF,TGCGCCAGCAGCCTAGCGGCCCCTGAGTATACGCAGTATTTT
TRBD1,TRBJ2-5,-,TRBV18,CASSPPRTGGETQYF,TGTGCCAGCTCACCACCCCGGACAGGGGGAGAGACCCAGTACTTC
TRBD2,TRBJ2-1,-,TRBV6-4,CASSDVSGRASGEQFF,TGTGCCAGCAGTGACGTTAGCGGGAGGGCCTCGGGTGAGCAGTTCTTC
-,TRBJ2-2,-,TRBV3-1/TRBV3-2,CASSQVKQDTGELFF,TGTGCCAGCAGCCAAGTTAAACAGGACACCGGGGAGCTGTTTTTT
-,TRBJ2-7,-,TRBV7-2,CASSLNGVSYEQYF,TGTGCCAGCAGCTTAAACGGAGTCTCCTACGAGCAGTACTTC
TRBD1,TRBJ1-1,once,TRBV7-2,CASSPGDRLNTEAFF,TGTGCCAGCAGCCCCGGGGACAGGCTGAACACTGAAGCTTTCTTT
-,TRBJ2-1,-,TRBV3-1/TRBV3-2,CASSQIPYEAGEQFF,TGTGCCAGCAGCCAAATCCCCTACGAGGCCGGCGAGCAGTTCTTC
TRBD1,TRBJ2-5,once,TRBV6-5,CASSRPGQVQETQYF,TGTGCCAGCAGCAGACCCGGACAGGTCCAAGAGACCCAGTACTTC
-,TRBJ1-4,few,TRBV7-9,CASSLSGDGEKLFF,TGTGCCAGCAGCTTATCAGGGGACGGAGAAAAACTGTTTTTT
-,TRBJ2-7,-,TRBV7-9,CASSLGPATGYEQYF,TGTGCCAGCAGCTTAGGGCCAGCTACGGGCTACGAGCAGTACTTC
-,TRBJ1-3,-,TRBV27,CASSSFRESSGNTIYF,TGTGCCAGCAGTTCCTTCAGGGAGAGCTCTGGAAACACCATATATTTT
-,TRBJ1-5,-,TRBV6-2/TRBV6-3,CASSYEGVSNQPQHF,TGTGCCAGCAGTTACGAGGGGGTGAGCAATCAGCCCCAGCATTTT
TRBD2,TRBJ2-4,-,TRBV5-1,CASSLDPSLAGVAKNIQYF,TGCGCCAGCAGCTTGGACCCCTCCCTTGCGGGAGTGGCCAAAAACATTCAGTACTTC
-,TRBJ2-5,once,TRBV18,CASSPLGRTQETQYF,TGTGCCAGCTCACCACTCGGGAGAACTCAAGAGACCCAGTACTTC
-,TRBJ2-5,-,TRBV6-6,CASSYSEVETQYF,TGTGCCAGCAGTTACAGTGAGGTAGAGACCCAGTACTTC